Listed below are T cell receptor beta chains from one sample, sequenced in a study of long-term antiretroviral therapy in people with HIV. Some clones are missing from TCRdb's copy, which holds only in-frame ones; the method was immunoSEQ multiplex PCR. The sample has about 26,000 clones; around 85% are singletons. Sequencing was performed on unsorted PBMCs, taken 4.7 to 5 years after starting antiretroviral therapy. Every receptor here comes from a man in his forties with HIV. CDR3s include the opening cysteine and the closing phenylalanine or tryptophan. The D gene is left open where the match is weak. Not every row has a clone size; where given, it reads once, few, many or a size class.

V gene,J gene,D gene,CDR3 length,clone size,CDR3 protein,CDR3 DNA
TRBV5-6,TRBJ2-7,NA,14,NA,CASSLGGGVGEQYF,TGTGCCAGCAGCTTGGGAGGGGGTGTAGGCGAGCAGTACTTC
TRBV5-1,TRBJ1-3,TRBD1,14,NA,CASSLDRGGNTIYF,TGCGCCAGCAGCTTGGACAGGGGAGGAAACACCATATATTTT
TRBV19,TRBJ2-7,NA,14,NA,CASSFVTKSYEQYF,TGTGCCAGTAGTTTCGTGACTAAGTCCTACGAGCAGTACTTC
TRBV30,TRBJ2-5,NA,13,NA,CAWSVAFQETQYF,TGTGCCTGGAGTGTAGCCTTTCAAGAGACCCAGTACTTC
TRBV6-5,TRBJ1-5,NA,13,NA,CASRKGGNQPQHF,TGTGCCAGCAGGAAGGGGGGCAATCAGCCCCAGCATTTT
TRBV7-8,TRBJ1-2,NA,11,NA,CASSPGDGYTF,TGTGCCAGCAGCCCCGGGGATGGCTACACCTTC
TRBV15,TRBJ2-3,NA,15,NA,CATSRKQTAQDTQYF,TGTGCCACCAGCAGGAAACAGACAGCCCAAGATACGCAGTATTTT
TRBV10-3,TRBJ2-5,NA,13,once,CAISVRDRETQYF,TGTGCCATCAGTGTGCGGGATCGAGAGACCCAGTACTTC
TRBV6-1,TRBJ2-1,NA,13,NA,CASTTSLRNEQFF,TGTGCCAGCACGACGTCCTTACGCAATGAGCAGTTCTTC
TRBV9,TRBJ2-2,NA,13,few,CASSVSPTGELFF,TGTGCCAGCAGCGTAAGCCCCACCGGGGAGCTGTTTTTT
TRBV7-2,TRBJ1-2,TRBD1,15,NA,CASSLGTGKDYGYTF,TGTGCCAGCAGCTTAGGGACAGGGAAAGACTATGGCTACACCTTC
TRBV18,TRBJ2-1,TRBD2,16,NA,CASSPPLGGGRNEQFF,TGTGCCAGCTCACCACCGCTTGGCGGGGGGAGGAATGAGCAGTTCTTC
TRBV30,TRBJ2-5,TRBD2,18,once,CAWSVRRTSGGSRETQYF,TGTGCCTGGAGTGTTCGAAGGACTAGCGGGGGTTCCAGGGAGACCCAGTACTTC
TRBV9,TRBJ2-7,TRBD1,16,medium-sized,CASSVAPQGAVGEQYF,TGTGCCAGCAGCGTAGCCCCGCAGGGGGCCGTGGGCGAGCAGTACTTC
TRBV11-1,TRBJ2-1,TRBD2,19,once,CASSLLSTSGGWSYNEQFF,TGTGCCAGCAGTTTACTTAGTACTAGCGGGGGATGGTCCTACAATGAGCAGTTCTTC
TRBV5-1,TRBJ1-1,NA,14,NA,CASSNLGVTTEAFF,TGCGCCAGCAGCAACTTGGGGGTTACCACTGAAGCTTTCTTT
TRBV28,TRBJ1-2,NA,16,NA,CASSLVTTIRNYGYTF,TGTGCCAGCAGTTTAGTTACTACGATCAGGAACTATGGCTACACCTTC
TRBV6-1,TRBJ1-2,NA,14,NA,CASSNWGEGYGYTF,TGTGCCAGCAGTAACTGGGGTGAAGGTTATGGCTACACCTTC
TRBV11-2,TRBJ2-1,TRBD2,17,NA,CATRPSGGPAPYNEQFF,TGTGCCACCCGACCTAGCGGGGGGCCCGCACCCTACAATGAGCAGTTCTTC
TRBV6-1,TRBJ1-6,NA,16,medium-sized,CASSEADGGMGSPLHF,TGTGCCAGCAGTGAAGCGGACGGCGGGATGGGTTCACCCCTCCACTTT
TRBV25-1,TRBJ2-2,TRBD2,15,once,CASRGTSGSTGELFF,TGTGCCAGCAGAGGGACTAGCGGGAGCACCGGGGAGCTGTTTTTT
TRBV25-1,TRBJ2-5,TRBD2,17,NA,CASRQVAGADKQETQYF,TGTGCCAGCAGACAGGTAGCGGGAGCGGATAAGCAAGAGACCCAGTACTTC
TRBV5-4,TRBJ2-6,NA,14,NA,CASSRAAGANVLTF,TGTGCCAGCAGCCGGGCGGCTGGGGCCAACGTCCTGACTTTC
TRBV28,TRBJ2-1,NA,14,NA,CASSLHRLVNEQFF,TGTGCCAGCAGTTTACACCGATTAGTAAATGAGCAGTTCTTC
TRBV5-1,TRBJ2-1,TRBD2,17,NA,CASSAGITSGSYNEQFF,TGCGCCAGCAGCGCTGGGATAACTAGCGGCTCCTACAATGAGCAGTTCTTC
TRBV2,TRBJ1-5,NA,12,NA,CASSPIFQPQHF,TGTGCCAGCAGTCCCATCTTTCAGCCCCAGCATTTT
TRBV27,TRBJ2-7,NA,13,NA,CASSLNGDYEQYF,TGTGCCAGCAGTTTAAACGGAGACTACGAGCAGTACTTC
TRBV29-1,TRBJ2-2,NA,13,NA,CSVDTMGTGELFF,TGCAGCGTTGATACGATGGGCACCGGGGAGCTGTTTTTT
TRBV6-1,TRBJ2-7,NA,14,NA,CASTGGTSSYEQYF,TGTGCCAGCACCGGCGGAACGAGCTCCTACGAGCAGTACTTC
TRBV6-1,TRBJ1-5,NA,14,NA,CASSEVTKTEPQHF,TGTGCCAGCAGTGAAGTAACAAAGACCGAACCCCAGCATTTT
TRBV4-1,TRBJ2-7,NA,14,few,CASSLGSTMEQQYF,TGCGCCAGCAGCCTAGGCAGCACAATGGAGCAGCAGTACTTC
TRBV4-1,TRBJ1-4,NA,15,NA,CASSKDGGVNEKLFF,TGCGCCAGCAGCAAAGACGGGGGGGTTAATGAAAAACTGTTTTTT
TRBV10-1,TRBJ2-2,NA,14,NA,CASSELGFTGELFF,TGCGCCAGCAGTGAGCTGGGGTTCACCGGGGAGCTGTTTTTT
TRBV27,TRBJ1-5,NA,13,NA,CASSRARNQPQHF,TGTGCCAGCAGCAGGGCTCGCAATCAGCCCCAGCATTTT
TRBV20-1,TRBJ1-2,NA,10,NA,CSATHYGYTF,TGCAGTGCTACTCACTATGGCTACACCTTC
TRBV7-2,TRBJ1-1,NA,17,NA,CASSPRQGGSENTEAFF,TGTGCCAGCAGCCCACGCCAGGGTGGATCGGAGAACACTGAAGCTTTCTTT
TRBV29-1,TRBJ1-5,NA,14,NA,CSVRGGSSNQPQHF,TGCAGCGTCCGCGGGGGCTCGAGCAATCAGCCCCAGCATTTT
TRBV9,TRBJ2-1,NA,15,NA,CASSVVQGSYNEQFF,TGTGCCAGCAGCGTAGTTCAGGGCTCCTACAATGAGCAGTTCTTC
TRBV5-1,TRBJ1-1,NA,13,once,CASRQGESTEAFF,TGCGCCAGCAGACAGGGTGAAAGCACTGAAGCTTTCTTT
TRBV27,TRBJ2-1,TRBD2,14,few,CASSAGTTNNEQFF,TGTGCCAGCAGTGCCGGGACTACCAACAATGAGCAGTTCTTC
TRBV7-9,TRBJ2-7,NA,16,few,CASSRRTGRDYYEQYF,TGTGCCAGCAGCAGACGGACAGGGAGGGACTATTACGAGCAGTACTTC
TRBV7-2,TRBJ2-2,NA,12,NA,CASSSYTGELFF,TGTGCCAGCAGCTCCTACACCGGGGAGCTGTTTTTT
TRBV19,TRBJ2-7,TRBD1,15,NA,CASSIVRDSSYEQYF,TGTGCCAGTAGTATAGTCCGGGACAGCTCCTACGAGCAGTACTTC
TRBV7-2,TRBJ2-3,NA,17,NA,CASSPRQGRGYTDTQYF,TGTGCCAGCAGCCCCCGACAGGGTCGGGGGTACACAGATACGCAGTATTTT
TRBV6-6,TRBJ2-5,NA,11,NA,CASSLWETQYF,TGTGCCAGCAGCCTTTGGGAGACCCAGTACTTC
TRBV4-3,TRBJ2-1,NA,18,NA,CASSQDWSGGSSYNEQFF,TGCGCCAGCAGCCAAGATTGGAGTGGGGGAAGCTCCTACAATGAGCAGTTCTTC
TRBV5-1,TRBJ2-2,TRBD2,15,NA,CASSSSPGTTIGGFF,TGCGCCAGCAGCTCGAGTCCCGGGACTACGATCGGGGGGTTTTTT
TRBV30,TRBJ2-7,NA,12,NA,CAWTSYTNEQYF,TGTGCCTGGACATCATATACCAACGAGCAGTACTTC
TRBV18,TRBJ2-3,NA,14,NA,CASSNPISTDTQYF,TGTGCCAGCTCGAACCCTATTAGCACAGATACGCAGTATTTT
TRBV2,TRBJ1-5,TRBD1,16,few,CASSEDGQGRNQPQHF,TGTGCCAGCAGTGAAGATGGACAGGGACGCAATCAGCCCCAGCATTTT
TRBV7-3,TRBJ2-3,NA,14,NA,CASSLNLVGDTQYF,TGTGCCAGCAGCCTAAATCTAGTTGGAGATACGCAGTATTTT
TRBV29-1,TRBJ1-1,NA,13,NA,CSVQEQWGNEAFF,TGCAGCGTACAGGAACAATGGGGAAATGAAGCTTTCTTT
TRBV5-1,TRBJ1-2,NA,14,NA,CASSLSEGYYGYTF,TGCGCCAGCAGCTTGTCCGAGGGGTACTATGGCTACACCTTC
TRBV11-3,TRBJ2-1,NA,13,NA,CASSLDLPGQQFF,TGTGCCAGCAGCTTAGATCTACCAGGTCAGCAGTTCTTC